This entry concerns a single T cell receptor (beta chain). Its antigen is unidentified. This entry belongs to a study of cytomegalovirus exposure and HLA in healthy donors. Study results and caveats: An ancestry cluster, one associated with Asian ancestry, reportedly showed fewer N-insertions than the approximately 650-donor mean in a later analysis. Rates of TCR association differed by HLA locus in a later analysis, with DRB1 highest and HLA-C lowest. CMV serostatus alone was available as immune exposure information.

Primers for the PCR totalled 60 Vbeta and 13 Jbeta. Only in-frame clones appear in the TCRdb table, and some are missing; sequencing was by immunoSEQ multiplex PCR. Of 140,000 to 150,000 clones detected, roughly 10% appear once; the ten largest clones hold 1.5% to 2%. Germline V gene lookup returns CDR1 SGHTA and CDR2 FQGNSA. The CDR3 length is 15 residues. The V gene lost 5 bases and the J gene lost 12 bases, with 22 bases spanning the gap. Sequenced input: PBMCs. The chain combines TRBV7-2 with TRBJ1-4; a possible D gene is TRBD1 (5 bases). This receptor was obtained from a male donor in good health and CMV-seronegative. The chain's CDR3 is CASSPTGLKRTQLFF. The CDR3, as DNA: TGTGCCAGCAGCCCGACGGGACTAAAAAGGACTCAACTGTTTTTT.